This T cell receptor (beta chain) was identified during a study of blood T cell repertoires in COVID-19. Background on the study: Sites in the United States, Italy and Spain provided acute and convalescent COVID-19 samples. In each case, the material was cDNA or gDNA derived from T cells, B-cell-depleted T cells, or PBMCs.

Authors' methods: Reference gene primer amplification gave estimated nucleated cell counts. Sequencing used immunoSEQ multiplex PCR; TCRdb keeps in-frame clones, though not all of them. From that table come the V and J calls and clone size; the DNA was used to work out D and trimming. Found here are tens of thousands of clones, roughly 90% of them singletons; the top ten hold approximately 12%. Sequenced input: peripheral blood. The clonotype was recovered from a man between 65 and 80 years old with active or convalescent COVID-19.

CDR3 amino acids: CATSRDGGAGTDTQYF. In DNA, the CDR3 is TGTGCCACCAGCAGAGACGGGGGAGCAGGCACAGATACGCAGTATTTT. The chain is built from TRBV15 and TRBJ2-3; maybe TRBD2 (6 bases). Deletions cut 0 bases from V and 1 base from J, with 11 bases between. The length of the CDR3 is 16 residues. Germline lookup yields CDR1 LNHNV and CDR2 YYDKDF (reference sequence).